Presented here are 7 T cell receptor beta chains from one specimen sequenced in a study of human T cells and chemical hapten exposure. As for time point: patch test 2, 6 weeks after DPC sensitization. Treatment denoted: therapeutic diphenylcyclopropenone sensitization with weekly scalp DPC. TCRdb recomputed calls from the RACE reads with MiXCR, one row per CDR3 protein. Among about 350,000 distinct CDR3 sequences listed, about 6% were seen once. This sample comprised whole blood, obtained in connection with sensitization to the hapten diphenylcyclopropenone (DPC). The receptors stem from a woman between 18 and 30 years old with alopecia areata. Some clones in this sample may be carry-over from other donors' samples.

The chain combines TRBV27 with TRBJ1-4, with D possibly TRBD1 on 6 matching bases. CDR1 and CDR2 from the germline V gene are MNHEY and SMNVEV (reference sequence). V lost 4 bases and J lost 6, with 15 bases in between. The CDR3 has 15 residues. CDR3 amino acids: CASSYSGGLYEKLFF. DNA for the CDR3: TGTGCCAGCAGTTATTCTGGGGGCCTCTATGAAAAACTGTTTTTT.

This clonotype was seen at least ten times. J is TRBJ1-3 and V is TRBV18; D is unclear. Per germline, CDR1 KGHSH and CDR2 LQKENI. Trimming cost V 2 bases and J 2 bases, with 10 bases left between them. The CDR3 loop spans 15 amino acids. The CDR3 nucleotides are TGTGCCAGCTCACCAAGGGAGCAAACTGGAAACACCATATATTTT. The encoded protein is CASSPREQTGNTIYF. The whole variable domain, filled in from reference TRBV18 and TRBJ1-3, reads NAGVMQNPRHLVRRRGQEARLRCSPMKGHSHVYWYRQLPEEGLKFMVYLQKENIIDESGMPKERFSAEFPKEGPSILRIQQVVRGDSAAYFCASSPREQTGNTIYFGEGSWLTVV.

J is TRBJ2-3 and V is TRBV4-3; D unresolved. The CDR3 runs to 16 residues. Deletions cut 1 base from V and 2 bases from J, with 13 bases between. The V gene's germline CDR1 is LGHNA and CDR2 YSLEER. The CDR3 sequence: CASSQVLWAYTDTQYF. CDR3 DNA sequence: TGCGCCAGCAGCCAAGTGTTGTGGGCCTACACAGATACGCAGTATTTT.

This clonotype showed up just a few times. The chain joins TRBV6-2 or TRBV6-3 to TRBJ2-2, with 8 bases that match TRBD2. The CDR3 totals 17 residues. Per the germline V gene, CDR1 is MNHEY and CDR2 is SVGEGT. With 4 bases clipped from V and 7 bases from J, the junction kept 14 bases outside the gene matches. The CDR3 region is CASSFRLASVLNGELFF. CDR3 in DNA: TGTGCCAGCAGTTTCCGACTAGCGTCAGTCCTTAACGGGGAGCTGTTTTTT.

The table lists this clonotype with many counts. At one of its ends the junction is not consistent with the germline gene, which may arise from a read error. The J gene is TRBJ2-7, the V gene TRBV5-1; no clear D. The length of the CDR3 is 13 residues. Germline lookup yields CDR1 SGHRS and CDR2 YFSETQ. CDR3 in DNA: TGTGCCAGCAGCTTGGCCTCCACCTACGAGCAGTACTTC. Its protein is CASSLASTYEQYF.

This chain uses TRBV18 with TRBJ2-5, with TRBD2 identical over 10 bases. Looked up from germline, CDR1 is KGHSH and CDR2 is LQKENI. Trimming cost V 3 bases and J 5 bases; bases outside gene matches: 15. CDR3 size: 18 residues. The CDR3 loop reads CASSPVKGTSAGWETQYF. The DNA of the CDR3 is TGTGCCAGCTCACCTGTTAAAGGGACTAGCGCCGGTTGGGAGACCCAGTACTTC.

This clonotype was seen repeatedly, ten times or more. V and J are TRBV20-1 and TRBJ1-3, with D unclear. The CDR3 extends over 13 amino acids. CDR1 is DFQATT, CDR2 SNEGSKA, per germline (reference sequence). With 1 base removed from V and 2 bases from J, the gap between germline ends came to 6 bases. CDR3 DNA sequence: TGCAGTGCTAGAGGTGCGACTGGAAACACCATATATTTT. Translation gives CSARGATGNTIYF.